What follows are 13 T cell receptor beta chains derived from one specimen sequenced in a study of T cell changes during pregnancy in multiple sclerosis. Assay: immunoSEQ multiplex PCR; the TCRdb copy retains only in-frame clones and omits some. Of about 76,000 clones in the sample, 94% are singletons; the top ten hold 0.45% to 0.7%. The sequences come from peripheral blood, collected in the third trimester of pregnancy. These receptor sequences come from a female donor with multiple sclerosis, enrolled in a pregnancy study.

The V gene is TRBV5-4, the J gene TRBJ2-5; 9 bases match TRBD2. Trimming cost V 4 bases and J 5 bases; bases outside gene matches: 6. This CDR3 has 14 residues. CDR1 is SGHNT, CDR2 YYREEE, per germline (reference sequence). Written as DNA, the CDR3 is TGTGCCAGCAGCCGCGGGGGGGCCGGGGAGACCCAGTACTTC. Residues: CASSRGGAGETQYF.

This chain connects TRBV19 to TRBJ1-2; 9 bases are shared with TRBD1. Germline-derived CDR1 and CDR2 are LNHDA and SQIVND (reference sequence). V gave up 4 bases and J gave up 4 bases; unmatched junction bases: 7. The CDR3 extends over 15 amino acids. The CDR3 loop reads CASSRGQGDSYGYTF. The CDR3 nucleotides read TGTGCCAGTAGTAGGGGACAGGGCGACAGCTATGGCTACACCTTC.

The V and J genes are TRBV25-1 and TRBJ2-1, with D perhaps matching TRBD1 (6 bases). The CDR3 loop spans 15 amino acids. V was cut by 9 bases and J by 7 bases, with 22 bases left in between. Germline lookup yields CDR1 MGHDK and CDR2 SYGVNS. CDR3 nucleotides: TGTGCCAGTAGGGGCGGACAGACCTTAATTAATGAGCAGTTCTTC. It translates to CASRGGQTLINEQFF. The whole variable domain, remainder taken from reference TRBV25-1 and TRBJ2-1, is EADIYQTPRYLVIGTGKKITLECSQTMGHDKMYWYQQDPGMELHLIHYSYGVNSTEKGDLSSESTVSRIRTEHFPLTLESARPSHTSQYLCASRGGQTLINEQFFGPGTRLTVL.

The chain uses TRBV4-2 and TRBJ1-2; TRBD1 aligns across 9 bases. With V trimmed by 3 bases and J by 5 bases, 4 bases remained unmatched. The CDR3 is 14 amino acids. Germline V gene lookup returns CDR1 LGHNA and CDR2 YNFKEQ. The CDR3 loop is CASSQGQGVYGYTF. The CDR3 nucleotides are TGTGCCAGCAGCCAGGGACAGGGTGTTTATGGCTACACCTTC.

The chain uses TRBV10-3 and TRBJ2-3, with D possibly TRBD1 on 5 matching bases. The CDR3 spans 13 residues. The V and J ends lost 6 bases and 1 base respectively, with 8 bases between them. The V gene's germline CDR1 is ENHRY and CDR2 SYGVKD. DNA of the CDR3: TGTGCCATCAGCCTCAGGGGCACAGATACGCAGTATTTT. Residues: CAISLRGTDTQYF.

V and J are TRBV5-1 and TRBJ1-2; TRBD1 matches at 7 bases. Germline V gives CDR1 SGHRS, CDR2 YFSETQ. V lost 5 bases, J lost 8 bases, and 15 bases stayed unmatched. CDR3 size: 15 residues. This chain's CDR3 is CASSSETGSNRGYTF. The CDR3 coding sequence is TGCGCCAGCAGTTCAGAGACAGGGTCTAATCGGGGCTACACCTTC. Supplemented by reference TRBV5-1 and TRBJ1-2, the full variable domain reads KAGVTQTPRYLIKTRGQQVTLSCSPISGHRSVSWYQQTPGQGLQFLFEYFSETQRNKGNFPGRFSGRQFSNSRSEMNVSTLELGDSALYLCASSSETGSNRGYTFGSGTRLTVV.

CDR3: CASSTRLAPSYNEQFF. The CDR3 DNA is TGTGCCAGCAGCACCCGACTAGCGCCATCCTACAATGAGCAGTTCTTC. The V call is TRBV7-8, the J call TRBJ2-1; 8 bases are shared with TRBD2. CDR3 size: 16 residues. Germline trimming cut 5 bases from V and 1 base from J; bases unmatched to any gene: 7. The germline gives CDR1 SGHVS, CDR2 FQNEAQ.

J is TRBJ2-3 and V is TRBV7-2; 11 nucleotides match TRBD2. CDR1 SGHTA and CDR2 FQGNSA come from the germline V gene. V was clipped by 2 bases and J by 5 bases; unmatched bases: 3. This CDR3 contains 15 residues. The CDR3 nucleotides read TGTGCCAGCAGCTTAACTAGCGGGGGTGGAGATACGCAGTATTTT. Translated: CASSLTSGGGDTQYF.

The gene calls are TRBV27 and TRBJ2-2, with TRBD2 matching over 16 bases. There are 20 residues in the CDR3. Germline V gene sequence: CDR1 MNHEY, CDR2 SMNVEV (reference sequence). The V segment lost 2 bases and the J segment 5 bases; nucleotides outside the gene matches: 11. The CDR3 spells CASSLEAGLAGGLGTGELFF. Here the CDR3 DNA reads TGTGCCAGCAGTTTAGAGGCGGGACTAGCGGGGGGGCTGGGGACCGGGGAGCTGTTTTTT.

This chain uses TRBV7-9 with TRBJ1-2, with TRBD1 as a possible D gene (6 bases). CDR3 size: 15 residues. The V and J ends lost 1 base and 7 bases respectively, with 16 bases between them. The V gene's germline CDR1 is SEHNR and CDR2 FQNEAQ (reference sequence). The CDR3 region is CASSLGGQLASGYTF. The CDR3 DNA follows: TGTGCCAGCAGCTTAGGAGGACAGTTAGCGAGTGGCTACACCTTC. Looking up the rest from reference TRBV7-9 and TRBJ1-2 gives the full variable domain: DTGVSQNPRHKITKRGQNVTFRCDPISEHNRLYWYRQTLGQGPEFLTYFQNEAQLEKSRLLSDRFSAERPKGSFSTLEIQRTEQGDSAMYLCASSLGGQLASGYTFGSGTRLTVV.

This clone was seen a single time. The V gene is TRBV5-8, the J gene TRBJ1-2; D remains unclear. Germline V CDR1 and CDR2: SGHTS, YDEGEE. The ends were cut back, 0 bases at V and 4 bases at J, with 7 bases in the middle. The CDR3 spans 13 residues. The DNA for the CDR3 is TGTGCCAGCAGCTTGGCAGGCCTCTATGGCTACACCTTC. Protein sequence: CASSLAGLYGYTF.

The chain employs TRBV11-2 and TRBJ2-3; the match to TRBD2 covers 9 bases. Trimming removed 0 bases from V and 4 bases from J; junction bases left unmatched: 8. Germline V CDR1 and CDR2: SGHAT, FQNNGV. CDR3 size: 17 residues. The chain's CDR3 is CASSLDLGGLASDTQYF. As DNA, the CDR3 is TGTGCCAGCAGCTTAGATCTGGGAGGACTAGCGTCAGATACGCAGTATTTT.

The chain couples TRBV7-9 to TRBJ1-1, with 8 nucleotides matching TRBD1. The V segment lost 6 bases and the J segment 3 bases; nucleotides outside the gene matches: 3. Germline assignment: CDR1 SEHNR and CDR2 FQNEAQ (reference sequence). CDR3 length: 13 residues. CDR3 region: CASRTTGDTEAFF. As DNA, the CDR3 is TGTGCCAGCAGAACGACAGGGGACACTGAAGCTTTCTTT. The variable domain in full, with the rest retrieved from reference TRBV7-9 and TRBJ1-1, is DTGVSQNPRHKITKRGQNVTFRCDPISEHNRLYWYRQTLGQGPEFLTYFQNEAQLEKSRLLSDRFSAERPKGSFSTLEIQRTEQGDSAMYLCASRTTGDTEAFFGQGTRLTVV.